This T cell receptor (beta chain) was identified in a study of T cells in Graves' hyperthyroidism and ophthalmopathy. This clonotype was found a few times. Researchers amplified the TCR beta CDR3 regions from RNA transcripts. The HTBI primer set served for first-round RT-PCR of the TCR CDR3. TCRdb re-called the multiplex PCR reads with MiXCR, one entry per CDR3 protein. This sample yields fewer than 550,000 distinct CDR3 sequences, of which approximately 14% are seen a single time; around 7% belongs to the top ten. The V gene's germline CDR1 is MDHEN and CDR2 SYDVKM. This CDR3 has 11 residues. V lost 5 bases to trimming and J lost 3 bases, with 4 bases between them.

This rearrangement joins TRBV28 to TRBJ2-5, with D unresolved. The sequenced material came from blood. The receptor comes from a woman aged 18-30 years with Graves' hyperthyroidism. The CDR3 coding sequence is TGTGCCAGCAGTAACGAAGAGACCCAGTACTTC. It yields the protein CASSNEETQYF.